The 10 T cell receptor beta chains reported below all come from one sample, sequenced in a study of T cell responses to AZD1222 COVID-19 vaccine. Measured with immunoSEQ multiplex PCR; TCRdb has only the in-frame clones, and not every one. The sample lists 95,000 to 100,000 clones; about nine tenths were seen once. The material sequenced was peripheral blood, taken on day 0 of AZD1222 vaccination. The receptor source for this set is an adult in good health.

This sequence joins TRBV9 and TRBJ2-7; D call uncertain. CDR1 is SGDLS, CDR2 YYNGEE, per germline. V was shortened by 0 bases and J by 6 bases, with 16 bases between the two germline ends. This CDR3 is built from 15 residues. CDR3 sequence: CASSVGRGKASEQYF. The CDR3, as DNA: TGTGCCAGCAGCGTAGGCAGAGGAAAAGCGTCCGAGCAGTACTTC.

The chain is built from TRBV7-8 and TRBJ1-2; 10 nucleotides line up with TRBD1. The CDR3 contains 13 residues. V trimming: 4 bases; J trimming: 7 bases; junction bases outside the gene matches: 3. Germline CDR1 reads SGHVS; CDR2 reads FQNEAQ. CDR3 amino acids: CASSSGTGAGYTF. CDR3 in DNA: TGTGCCAGCAGCTCGGGGACAGGGGCTGGCTACACCTTC.

This clone was recorded only once. The CDR3 sequence is CASSPILAGGTTDTQYF. In DNA, the CDR3 is TGTGCCAGCTCACCGATTCTAGCGGGGGGCACCACAGATACGCAGTATTTT. The chain joins TRBV18 to TRBJ2-3; 11 nucleotides align to TRBD2. Trimming removed 3 bases from V and 2 bases from J; junction bases left unmatched: 7. CDR3 length: 17 amino acids. Germline CDR1 KGHSH, CDR2 LQKENI.

The count of this clone is one. This chain joins TRBV5-4 and TRBJ2-2; 7 bases align to TRBD2. Germline V gene lookup returns CDR1 SGHNT and CDR2 YYREEE (reference sequence). Trimming removed 2 bases from V and 4 bases from J; junction bases left unmatched: 2. The CDR3 has 14 amino acids. The CDR3 is CASSLSGVTGELFF. As DNA, the CDR3 is TGTGCCAGCAGCTTAAGCGGGGTCACCGGGGAGCTGTTTTTT.

V and J are TRBV10-3 and TRBJ1-3; no definite D call. The CDR3 contains 12 residues. Trimming took 10 bases from V and 0 from J, leaving 7 bases between them. Germline-derived CDR1 and CDR2 are ENHRY and SYGVKD. The CDR3 DNA reads as TGTGCCACCCGTGCCTCTGGAAACACCATATATTTT. Translating it yields CATRASGNTIYF.

V is TRBV28 and J is TRBJ2-3, with 7 bases lining up with TRBD2. CDR3 length equals 14 residues. The V gene's germline CDR1 is MDHEN and CDR2 SYDVKM. The V segment lost 8 bases and the J segment 3 bases; nucleotides outside the gene matches: 8. The DNA of the CDR3 is TGTGCCAGCGGCGACCTAGCGGTTACAGATACGCAGTATTTT. Translated: CASGDLAVTDTQYF.

The chain has TRBV5-1 and TRBJ2-7; TRBD1 is a possible D gene (5 bases). The V end was cut by 4 bases, the J end by 3 bases, with 14 bases between. The germline CDR1 and CDR2 sequences are SGHRS and YFSETQ. This CDR3 contains 14 residues. The CDR3, as DNA: TGCGCCAGCAGCACGCCTGGCAGGGACTACGAGCAGTACTTC. Translating gives CASSTPGRDYEQYF.

The rearrangement joins TRBV5-5 to TRBJ1-1, with D perhaps TRBD1 (6 bases). This CDR3 contains 15 residues. Germline lookup yields CDR1 SGHKS and CDR2 YYEKEE (reference sequence). Between the trimmed V and J ends, which lost 4 bases and 3 bases, there was a span of 16 bases. The CDR3 DNA is TGTGCCAGCAGCGGAGGGGGAGGGAGTTACACTGAAGCTTTCTTT. This sequence encodes CASSGGGGSYTEAFF.

The rearrangement uses TRBV5-3 and TRBJ1-5; no reliable D call. TRBV5-3 is treated as an ORF (open reading frame) with a function not yet certain. The CDR3 has 14 amino acids. V shed 10 bases and J shed 2 bases, with 16 bases lying between them. The CDR3 bases are TGTGCCCTACCCCGCTTGAGGGGCAATCAGCCCCAGCATTTT. It specifies CALPRLRGNQPQHF.

V gene TRBV7-9 combines with J gene TRBJ2-5; D is unresolved. V lost 0 bases and J lost 2, with 13 bases in between. Germline lookup yields CDR1 SEHNR and CDR2 FQNEAQ (reference sequence). The CDR3 consists of 16 residues. The CDR3 DNA follows: TGTGCCAGCAGCTTAGCCCCGTCAGATACGCAAGAGACCCAGTACTTC. The encoded protein is CASSLAPSDTQETQYF.